These 24 T cell receptor beta chains were all obtained from the same sample, sequenced in a study of blood T cell repertoires in COVID-19 (dated by TCRdb to the early 2020s). Library prep was done by the immunoSEQ multiplex PCR assay. TCRdb took over this immuneACCESS table, retaining in-frame rearrangements with V and J assigned. Such tables are incomplete; in checked studies, under half of the missing clones stem from an unresolved V gene, and the remainder is unexplained. In all, the sample holds some 340,000 clones, and approximately 91% of those were seen once. Roughly 3.9% of the sample is taken by the ten largest. Sequencing was carried out using PBMCs or T cells enriched from blood (not recorded which). These TCRs come from a woman aged 30 to 39 who had been exposed to COVID-19.

V usage is TRBV4-2 and J usage is TRBJ2-1; D perhaps matches TRBD2 (5 bases). This CDR3 comprises 20 residues. Between the trimmed V and J ends, which lost 2 bases and 5 bases, there was a span of 28 bases. Germline CDR1 and CDR2: LGHNA and YNFKEQ. The CDR3 spells CASSQPGLALSSPSDNEQFF. The CDR3 DNA reads TGTGCCAGCAGCCAACCCGGGCTAGCCCTATCCTCCCCGTCTGACAATGAGCAGTTCTTC.

The V gene is TRBV29-1, the J gene TRBJ2-1; 9 bases align to TRBD2. Germline assignment: CDR1 SQVTM and CDR2 ANQGSEA. There are 14 residues in the CDR3. Trimming took 4 bases from V and 2 from J; bases not matched to a gene: 3. CDR3: CSVVSGSPYNEQFF. DNA for the CDR3: TGCAGCGTTGTTAGCGGGAGTCCCTACAATGAGCAGTTCTTC.

The chain couples TRBV5-5 to TRBJ1-6; 8 nucleotides align to TRBD1. The CDR3 has 14 amino acids. CDR1 and CDR2 from the germline V gene are SGHKS and YYEKEE (reference sequence). The V and J ends lost 1 base and 9 bases, in that order; junction bases with no gene match: 3. CDR3 loop: CASSLQGAGSPLHF. The CDR3 nucleotides are TGTGCCAGCAGCTTGCAGGGGGCGGGTTCACCCCTCCACTTT.

The gene calls are TRBV7-9 and TRBJ1-2, with D tentatively TRBD1 (5 bases). Between the trimmed V and J ends, which lost 4 bases and 3 bases, there was a span of 12 bases. The CDR3 spans 14 residues. Germline CDR1 and CDR2: SEHNR and FQNEAQ (reference sequence). Here the CDR3 reads CASSSQGGYYGYTF. The CDR3 DNA is TGTGCCAGCAGCTCTCAGGGAGGGTACTATGGCTACACCTTC.

The chain uses TRBV10-3 and TRBJ1-3, with 7 nucleotides matching TRBD1. The CDR3 runs 17 residues. Germline V lookup: CDR1 ENHRY, CDR2 SYGVKD. The junction had 7 bases not matched to a gene; V was cut back by 2 bases and J by 0 bases. The CDR3 bases are TGTGCCATCAGTGAGAATACAGGGGCAAACTCTGGAAACACCATATATTTT. This sequence encodes CAISENTGANSGNTIYF.

The J gene is TRBJ1-4, the V gene TRBV5-1, with 8 bases that match TRBD1. V lost 7 bases and J lost 8; bases outside the gene matches: 10. Looked up from germline, CDR1 is SGHRS and CDR2 is YFSETQ. The CDR3 totals 14 residues. As DNA, the CDR3 is TGCGCCAGCTCAGGTCAGGGGGCGGAAGAAAAACTGTTTTTT. Its translation: CASSGQGAEEKLFF. The complete variable domain, with remaining parts taken from reference TRBV5-1 and TRBJ1-4, reads KAGVTQTPRYLIKTRGQQVTLSCSPISGHRSVSWYQQTPGQGLQFLFEYFSETQRNKGNFPGRFSGRQFSNSRSEMNVSTLELGDSALYLCASSGQGAEEKLFFGSGTQLSVL.

This chain joins TRBV10-3 and TRBJ2-7; 7 nucleotides agree with TRBD2. The CDR3 runs 14 residues. Germline loops: CDR1 ENHRY, CDR2 SYGVKD. The V segment lost 8 bases and the J segment 4 bases; nucleotides outside the gene matches: 11. CDR3 amino acids: CAIARGGGRYEQYF. The CDR3, as DNA: TGTGCCATCGCCCGCGGCGGGGGACGTTACGAGCAGTACTTC.

This sequence joins TRBV7-9 and TRBJ1-2, with D uncertain. Germline V CDR1 and CDR2: SEHNR, FQNEAQ (reference sequence). The CDR3 covers 13 residues. The V and J ends lost 4 bases and 6 bases respectively, with 12 bases between them. CDR3 loop: CASSSPMFNGYTF. In DNA, the CDR3 is TGTGCCAGCAGCTCCCCAATGTTCAATGGCTACACCTTC.

J is TRBJ2-3 and V is TRBV4-3; possibly TRBD2 for D (7 bases). The CDR3 loop spans 16 amino acids. V gave up 0 bases and J gave up 6 bases, with 16 bases separating them. Germline CDR1 reads LGHNA; CDR2 reads YSLEER. CDR3 in DNA: TGCGCCAGCAGCCAAGATATGGGGGGGGGCCTGGATACGCAGTATTTT. Protein: CASSQDMGGGLDTQYF.

The rearrangement links TRBV21-1 to TRBJ1-2; TRBD1 was called by the table and not checked on the DNA. TRBV21-1 is described as a pseudogene. This CDR3 spans 16 amino acids. Written as DNA, the CDR3 is TGTGCCAGCAGCAATCCCACAGGGGGCGACGCCTATGGCTACACCTTC. Translating it yields CASSNPTGGDAYGYTF.

J is TRBJ1-1 and V is TRBV14; D may be TRBD1 (6 bases). The ends were cut back, 4 bases at V and 3 bases at J, with 15 bases in the middle. The CDR3 covers 15 residues. CDR1 is SGHDN and CDR2 is FVKESK in the germline V gene. Here the CDR3 DNA reads TGTGCCAGCAGCCCAGAAGGCAGGGGATACACTGAAGCTTTCTTT. It specifies CASSPEGRGYTEAFF.

The genes are TRBV25-1 and TRBJ1-1; 8 bases fit TRBD1. The ends lost 4 bases at V and 4 bases at J; junction bases unmatched: 2. This CDR3 is 13 amino acids long. The germline gives CDR1 MGHDK, CDR2 SYGVNS. The CDR3, as DNA: TGTGCCAGCAGTGGGACAGGGCGCACTGAAGCTTTCTTT. The encoded protein is CASSGTGRTEAFF. The whole variable domain, filled in from reference TRBV25-1 and TRBJ1-1, reads EADIYQTPRYLVIGTGKKITLECSQTMGHDKMYWYQQDPGMELHLIHYSYGVNSTEKGDLSSESTVSRIRTEHFPLTLESARPSHTSQYLCASSGTGRTEAFFGQGTRLTVV.

The genes are TRBV7-9 and TRBJ1-6; 7 positions agree with TRBD1. Germline V gives CDR1 SEHNR, CDR2 FQNEAQ (reference sequence). CDR3 length: 14 residues. After removal of 7 bases from V and 7 bases from J, the junction contained 7 bases not matched to a gene. The CDR3 region is CASISTGSNSPLHF. CDR3 nucleotides: TGTGCCAGCATCTCGACAGGGTCAAATTCACCCCTCCACTTT.

DNA of the CDR3: TGTGCCAGTAGTCCACCGGGGGGGAGTGTATATTCACCCCTCCACTTT. It translates to CASSPPGGSVYSPLHF. The rearrangement joins TRBV19 to TRBJ1-6, with D possibly matching TRBD1 (5 bases). The germline V gene has CDR1 LNHDA and CDR2 SQIVND (reference sequence). The CDR3 contains 16 residues. Trimming took 5 bases from V and 8 from J, leaving 19 bases between them.

This clone was seen once. CDR3 coding DNA: TGCGCCAGCCGCCCGGCGGAGTTTTTAGCTAACTATGGCTACACCTTC. Translated: CASRPAEFLANYGYTF. This sequence joins TRBV4-1 and TRBJ1-2; no definite D call. Germline V gene data show CDR1 as MGHRA and CDR2 as YSYEKL. V was clipped by 8 bases and J by 0 bases, with 19 bases between them. There are 16 residues in the CDR3.

The V gene is TRBV7-9, the J gene TRBJ1-2, with D hard to call. The CDR3 is 14 residues long. V was pared by 2 bases and J by 4 bases, with 11 bases between. Per germline, CDR1 SEHNR and CDR2 FQNEAQ (reference sequence). The CDR3 here is CASSLSRVTYGYTF. For the CDR3, the DNA is TGTGCCAGCAGCTTATCCCGAGTAACCTATGGCTACACCTTC. The full variable domain, with the rest looked up from reference TRBV7-9 and TRBJ1-2, is DTGVSQNPRHKITKRGQNVTFRCDPISEHNRLYWYRQTLGQGPEFLTYFQNEAQLEKSRLLSDRFSAERPKGSFSTLEIQRTEQGDSAMYLCASSLSRVTYGYTFGSGTRLTVV.

The count of this clone is one. The gene calls are TRBV5-4 and TRBJ2-1; 13 bases fit TRBD2. Germline V gene sequence: CDR1 SGHNT, CDR2 YYREEE (reference sequence). J gave up 6 bases and V 4 bases, and 7 bases lay outside the gene matches. The CDR3 is 16 residues long. In DNA, the CDR3 is TGTGCCAGCAGCCGGACTAGCGGGGGATTGGGCAATGAGCAGTTCTTC. Residues: CASSRTSGGLGNEQFF.

In this sample, this clone turned up once. Germline is not matched at one junction end, which may reflect a read error. The chain carries TRBV20-1 and TRBJ1-2; no clear D. The CDR3 contains 10 residues. Germline V gene lookup returns CDR1 DFQATT and CDR2 SNEGSKA (reference sequence). The CDR3 region has the DNA TGCAGTGCTCACCCACCAGGCCTTCTCTTC. Its protein product is CSAHPPGLLF.

The chain couples TRBV15 to TRBJ1-3; D may be TRBD1 (5 bases). CDR1 and CDR2 from the germline V gene are LNHNV and YYDKDF (reference sequence). The length of the CDR3 is 15 residues. V gave up 1 base and J gave up 0 bases, with 7 bases separating them. The CDR3 here is CATSRGTYSGNTIYF. In DNA, the CDR3 is TGTGCCACCAGCAGAGGGACATACTCTGGAAACACCATATATTTT.

J is TRBJ2-7 and V is TRBV13; 8 nucleotides line up with TRBD2. Germline CDR1 is PRHDT and CDR2 is FYEKMQ (reference sequence). The CDR3 runs 15 residues. Germline trimming cut 4 bases from V and 0 bases from J; bases unmatched to any gene: 5. In nucleotides, the CDR3 is TGTGCCAGCAGCTCCAGCGGGGGCCTCTCCTACGAGCAGTACTTC. Translated: CASSSSGGLSYEQYF.

The V and J genes are TRBV7-2 and TRBJ1-2; 7 nucleotides line up with TRBD1. V was clipped by 4 bases and J by 8 bases; unmatched bases: 7. Germline CDR1 is SGHTA and CDR2 is FQGNSA. The CDR3 consists of 13 residues. The DNA of the CDR3 is TGTGCCAGCAGCTCAGACAGGGCCCCCGGCTACACCTTC. Protein product: CASSSDRAPGYTF.

The chain couples TRBV7-6 to TRBJ2-5, with 8 bases aligning to TRBD1. The CDR3 has 16 amino acids. CDR1 SGHVS and CDR2 FNYEAQ come from the germline V gene. J gave up 7 bases and V 1 base, and 11 bases lay outside the gene matches. The CDR3 region is CASSLVMNRGLGTQYF. CDR3 coding DNA: TGTGCCAGCAGCTTAGTCATGAACAGGGGGTTAGGGACCCAGTACTTC.

The chain couples TRBV4-3 to TRBJ1-4, with 10 bases lining up with TRBD1. The germline CDR1 and CDR2 sequences are LGHNA and YSLEER. The CDR3 length is 17 residues. J lost 8 bases, V lost 0 bases, and 9 bases had no gene match. The CDR3 is CASSQEPTGTGEEKLFF. DNA of the CDR3: TGCGCCAGCAGCCAAGAGCCCACCGGGACAGGGGAAGAAAAACTGTTTTTT.

The chain joins TRBV6-2 or TRBV6-3 to TRBJ2-2; D remains ambiguous. The CDR3 spans 14 residues. V lost 5 bases and J lost 5, with 12 bases in between. The germline gives CDR1 MNHEY, CDR2 SVGEGT. The CDR3 reads CASSLVAMTGELFF. In DNA form, the CDR3 reads TGTGCCAGCAGTCTGGTCGCGATGACCGGGGAGCTGTTTTTT.